The 14 T cell receptor beta chains in this list originate from one sample, sequenced in a study of spatial heterogeneity in lung cancer. Their specific antigens are unknown. Using its own MiXCR run on the 5' RACE reads, TCRdb lists one record per CDR3 protein. The table has 6,000 to 8,500 distinct CDR3 sequences, around 13% seen once. The time point: sample taken at primary tumor resection. Study-wide findings and caveats: Counts of expanded intratumoral alpha and beta TCRs tracked tumor mutation counts.

Sequenced material: lung tumor tissue, taken at surgery. These TCRs come from a male donor with early-stage non-small cell lung cancer.

This clonotype was counted at least ten times. Mismatch with germline at one junction end may stem from a read error. This beta chain is an unintended read in a library built for alpha chains; its size means little. The V call is TRBV27, the J call TRBJ2-5, with 10 bases that match TRBD1. From germline, CDR1 is MNHEY and CDR2 SMNVEV (reference sequence). The CDR3 has 14 amino acids. The CDR3 sequence is CASSSDRGQGTQYF. DNA of the CDR3: TGTGCCAGCAGTTCCGACAGGGGGCAAGGGACCCAGTACTTC.

This clonotype was counted only a few times. This beta chain is an unintended read in a library built for alpha chains; its size means little. This chain uses TRBV6-5 with TRBJ1-6; D possibly corresponds to TRBD1 (6 bases). The CDR3 contains 13 residues. Deletions cut 8 bases from V and 6 bases from J, with 11 bases between. CDR1 is MNHEY, CDR2 SVGAGI, per germline. The CDR3 sequence is CASHRAGNSPLHF. CDR3 in DNA: TGTGCCAGCCACAGGGCCGGTAATTCACCCCTCCACTTT.

As concerns this clonotype: As an off-target read in a library built for alpha chains, this beta chain has a frequency of little significance. The chain employs TRBV7-8 and TRBJ1-5, with D possibly being TRBD1 (5 bases). Germline-derived CDR1 and CDR2 are SGHVS and FQNEAQ. This CDR3 contains 14 residues. V lost 5 bases to trimming and J lost 4 bases, with 12 bases between them. CDR3: CASSHDSFNQPQHF. In nucleotides, the CDR3 is TGTGCCAGCAGCCACGACAGTTTTAATCAGCCCCAGCATTTT.

About this clonotype: This beta chain lies outside the target of a library built for alpha chains; its clone size means little. CDR3 sequence (DNA): TGTGCCACCAGTGATTTGTGGGATGCGAACACCGGGGAGCTGTTTTTT. Translated: CATSDLWDANTGELFF. The gene calls are TRBV24-1 and TRBJ2-2; the D is unclear. V was trimmed by 0 bases and J by 0 bases, leaving 7 bases between them. The CDR3 is 16 amino acids. The V gene's germline CDR1 is KGHDR and CDR2 SFDVKD.

In its sample, this clonotype is medium-sized. Because this beta chain is a stray read in a library intended to capture alpha chains, its abundance should not be given much weight. V and J are TRBV5-4 and TRBJ1-1; D perhaps matches TRBD1 (5 bases). This CDR3 spans 16 amino acids. Germline loops: CDR1 SGHNT, CDR2 YYREEE (reference sequence). Trimming stripped 1 base from V and 3 bases from J, with 16 bases between. The CDR3 here is CASSLRGGLWDTEAFF. CDR3 bases: TGTGCCAGCAGCTTGAGGGGTGGGTTGTGGGACACTGAAGCTTTCTTT.

By share, this clonotype counts as large. In a library made to pick up alpha chains, this beta chain is a stray read with a size that means little. The J gene is TRBJ2-1, the V gene TRBV3-1; D assignment may be TRBD1 or TRBD2 (6 bases each). The CDR3 consists of 15 residues. V was pared by 1 base and J by 10 bases, with 17 bases between. Germline lookup yields CDR1 LGHDT and CDR2 YNNKEL (reference sequence). The CDR3 protein is CASSQAPGAPVEQFF. The CDR3 DNA sequence: TGTGCCAGCAGCCAAGCCCCGGGGGCGCCCGTGGAGCAGTTCTTC.

This clonotype is labeled medium-sized. For a library built for alpha chains, this beta chain is a stray read; little rests on its size. DNA of the CDR3: TGTGCCAGCAGTTCATCCAGGGGGGATATATCTTATGGCTACACCTTC. Translated, it gives CASSSSRGDISYGYTF. The chain recombines TRBV28 with TRBJ1-2; TRBD1 matches at 7 bases. The CDR3 has 16 amino acids. V shed 4 bases and J 5 bases; nucleotides not matched to a gene: 13. From germline, CDR1 is MDHEN and CDR2 SYDVKM.

By frequency in the sample, this clonotype is medium-sized. This beta chain appears as a stray read in a library generated for alpha chains; its size is not informative. This chain joins TRBV27 and TRBJ1-6; D is perhaps TRBD1 (5 bases). This CDR3 has 18 residues. V lost 2 bases to trimming and J lost 4 bases, with 18 bases between them. Germline V lookup: CDR1 MNHEY, CDR2 SMNVEV (reference sequence). This chain's CDR3 is CASSLRVAAGLYNSPLHF. CDR3 coding DNA: TGTGCCAGCAGTTTACGGGTCGCGGCAGGGTTGTATAATTCACCCCTCCACTTT.

This clonotype was recorded at least ten times. This beta chain came through as a stray read in a library set up for alpha chains, and its size says little. The chain carries TRBV30 and TRBJ1-2; 10 nucleotides match TRBD1. V shed 4 bases and J 8 bases; nucleotides not matched to a gene: 7. The CDR3 sequence is 13 residues long. The V gene's germline CDR1 is GTSNPN and CDR2 SVGIG (reference sequence). CDR3 in DNA: TGTGCCTGGACCCTTGGGACAGGGGCCGGCTACACCTTC. This codes for CAWTLGTGAGYTF.

This clonotype is medium-sized (0.01 to 0.1%) by share. Little can be read into the size of this beta chain, an off-target read in a library designed for alpha chains. This rearrangement joins TRBV18 to TRBJ1-5, with D unclear. This CDR3 is 12 amino acids long. CDR1 and CDR2 (germline): KGHSH, LQKENI. V lost 0 bases and J lost 4, with 1 base in between. The CDR3 nucleotides are TGTGCCAGCTCACCACCGAATCAGCCCCAGCATTTT. It is translated as CASSPPNQPQHF. Full variable domain (outside the CDR3, taken from reference TRBV18 and TRBJ1-5): NAGVMQNPRHLVRRRGQEARLRCSPMKGHSHVYWYRQLPEEGLKFMVYLQKENIIDESGMPKERFSAEFPKEGPSILRIQQVVRGDSAAYFCASSPPNQPQHFGDGTRLSIL.

Ten or more counts support this clonotype. Since the library was made to target alpha chains, this beta chain is a stray read and its abundance is not meaningful. V is TRBV6-1 and J is TRBJ1-5; D might be TRBD1 (6 bases). The CDR3 has 12 residues. Germline V gene data show CDR1 as MNHNS and CDR2 as SASEGT. V lost 7 bases, J lost 2 bases, and 6 bases lay in between. This CDR3 is CASKGGNQPQHF. In DNA form, the CDR3 reads TGTGCCAGCAAGGGGGGCAATCAGCCCCAGCATTTT.

By share, this clonotype counts as medium-sized. For a library built for alpha chains, this beta chain is a stray read; little rests on its size. The chain is built from TRBV7-3 and TRBJ2-3; 7 bases match TRBD1. J gave up 0 bases and V 4 bases, and 4 bases lay outside the gene matches. There are 15 residues in the CDR3. From germline, CDR1 is SGHTA and CDR2 FQGTGA. In DNA form, the CDR3 reads TGTGCCAGCAGCTCCCGACAGGGAAGCACAGATACGCAGTATTTT. Residues: CASSSRQGSTDTQYF.

This clonotype was seen ten or more times. Found in a library prepared for alpha chains, this beta chain is an off-target read, and its abundance has little meaning. This rearrangement joins TRBV24-1 to TRBJ2-4; perhaps TRBD2 as D (5 bases). Germline loops: CDR1 KGHDR, CDR2 SFDVKD. The V and J ends lost 2 bases and 0 bases respectively, with 22 bases between them. The CDR3 loop spans 20 amino acids. The CDR3 sequence: CATSDSRSSVPGKAKNIQYF. The CDR3 DNA is TGTGCCACCAGTGATTCGCGCAGTTCGGTCCCCGGGAAAGCCAAAAACATTCAGTACTTC.

In its sample, this clonotype was seen many times. The library was designed around alpha chains, so this beta chain is a stray read whose abundance carries little weight. This chain joins TRBV12-5 and TRBJ2-3; unclear D gene. The CDR3 length is 13 residues. Trimming took 0 bases from V and 2 from J, leaving 3 bases between them. Germline assignment: CDR1 LGHNT and CDR2 FRNRAP. The CDR3 loop is CASGLVYTDTQYF. As DNA, the CDR3 is TGTGCTAGTGGTTTGGTTTACACAGATACGCAGTATTTT.